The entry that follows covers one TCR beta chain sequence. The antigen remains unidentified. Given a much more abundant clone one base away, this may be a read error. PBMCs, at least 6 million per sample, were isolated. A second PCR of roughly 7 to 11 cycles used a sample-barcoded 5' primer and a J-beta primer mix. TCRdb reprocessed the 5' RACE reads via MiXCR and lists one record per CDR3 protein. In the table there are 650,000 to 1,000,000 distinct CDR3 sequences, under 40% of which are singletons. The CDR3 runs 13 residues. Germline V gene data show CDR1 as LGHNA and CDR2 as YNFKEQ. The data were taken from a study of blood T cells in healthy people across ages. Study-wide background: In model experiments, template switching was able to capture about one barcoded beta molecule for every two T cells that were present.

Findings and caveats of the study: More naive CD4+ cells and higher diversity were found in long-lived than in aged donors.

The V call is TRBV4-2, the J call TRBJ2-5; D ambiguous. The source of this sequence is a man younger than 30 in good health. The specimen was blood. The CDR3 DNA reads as TGTGCCAGCAGCCAAGGGGTCCAAGAGACCCAGCACTTC. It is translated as CASSQGVQETQHF.